These T cell receptor beta chains were read from a single sample in a study of naive and memory T cell subsets. TCRdb recomputed calls from the 5' RACE reads with MiXCR, one row per CDR3 protein. The sample includes about 32,000 distinct CDR3 sequences, 16% of them seen just once. All receptors derive from a female donor in good health. CDR3s include the opening cysteine and the closing phenylalanine or tryptophan. Each record gives: clone size, V gene, D gene, J gene, CDR3 protein, CDR3 DNA. The D gene is left open where the match is weak. Size values are once, few and many counts, or a class for expanded clones, and some rows have none.

.	TRBV6-6	TRBD1	TRBJ2-1	CASSYVDRNYNEQFF	TGTGCCAGCAGTTACGTGGACAGGAACTACAATGAGCAGTTCTTC
.	TRBV7-8	TRBD2	TRBJ2-3	CASSLGPGLAGGPHTDTQYF	TGTGCCAGCAGCTTAGGACCCGGACTAGCGGGGGGGCCCCACACAGATACGCAGTATTTT
many	TRBV11-2	.	TRBJ2-3	CASSLSGTGGLDTQYF	TGTGCCAGCAGCTTAAGTGGAACAGGAGGATTGGATACGCAGTATTTT
few	TRBV29-1	.	TRBJ1-1	CSVAELRNTEAFF	TGCAGCGTGGCAGAGCTACGGAACACTGAAGCTTTCTTT
.	TRBV7-2	TRBD2	TRBJ2-5	CASSLGSAGGLETQYF	TGTGCCAGCAGCTTAGGGTCTGCGGGGGGGCTCGAGACCCAGTACTTC
many	TRBV6-6	.	TRBJ2-3	CASSYTSTDTQYF	TGTGCCAGCAGTTACACTAGCACAGATACGCAGTATTTT
few	TRBV29-1	TRBD2	TRBJ2-7	CSVESGLAGGYEQYF	TGCAGCGTTGAGTCAGGACTAGCGGGAGGATACGAGCAGTACTTC
few	TRBV5-1	.	TRBJ2-2	CASSFPTANTGELFF	TGCGCCAGCAGCTTTCCGACAGCGAACACCGGGGAGCTGTTTTTT
.	TRBV27	TRBD1	TRBJ2-3	CASSRDRGTDTQYF	TGTGCCAGCAGCCGGGACAGGGGCACAGATACGCAGTATTTT
few	TRBV6-5	TRBD1	TRBJ2-7	CASSSGTAEQYF	TGTGCCAGCAGTTCCGGGACAGCCGAGCAGTACTTC
.	TRBV6-5	.	TRBJ1-4	CASRQGSTNEKLFF	TGTGCCAGCAGGCAGGGTTCAACTAATGAAAAACTGTTTTTT
many	TRBV10-1	.	TRBJ2-2	CASSESFDTGELFF	TGCGCCAGCAGTGAGTCATTTGACACCGGGGAGCTGTTTTTT
.	TRBV6-5	.	TRBJ2-7	CASTPTGPRLEQYF	TGTGCCAGCACCCCTACCGGGCCCCGTTTGGAGCAGTACTTC
.	TRBV7-9	.	TRBJ1-1	CASSLGGGANTEAFF	TGTGCCAGCAGCTTAGGTGGGGGCGCGAACACTGAAGCTTTCTTT
.	TRBV11-1	.	TRBJ1-1	CASSSPGHLAEAFF	TGTGCCAGCAGCTCCCCAGGGCATTTGGCTGAAGCTTTCTTT
few	TRBV7-3	.	TRBJ2-3	CASSTTGGGGTDTQYF	TGTGCCAGCAGCACCACAGGGGGGGGCGGCACAGATACGCAGTATTTT
.	TRBV7-9	.	TRBJ2-4	CASSPRGDSIQYF	TGTGCCAGCAGCCCCCGTGGAGATTCCATTCAGTACTTC
few	TRBV27	.	TRBJ2-5	CASSHRSLEETQYF	TGTGCCAGCAGTCACCGTTCCCTAGAAGAGACCCAGTACTTC
medium-sized	TRBV20-1	TRBD1	TRBJ1-1	CSARGTGDTEAFF	TGCAGTGCTAGAGGGACAGGGGACACTGAAGCTTTCTTT
many	TRBV6-4	.	TRBJ2-2	CASSDGQSGELFF	TGTGCCAGCAGTGACGGGCAATCCGGGGAGCTGTTTTTT
few	TRBV6-5	.	TRBJ1-1	CASSYSPVNTEAFF	TGTGCCAGCAGTTACTCTCCCGTGAACACTGAAGCTTTCTTT
.	TRBV12-3/TRBV12-4	.	TRBJ1-2	CASSAGRDYGYTF	TGTGCCAGCAGTGCGGGCAGGGACTATGGCTACACCTTC
medium-sized	TRBV20-1	TRBD2	TRBJ2-1	CSARLGGLDVGEQFF	TGCAGTGCTAGGCTAGGGGGACTAGATGTCGGTGAGCAGTTCTTC
many	TRBV20-1	TRBD1	TRBJ1-2	CSATPDSQGARSYGYTF	TGCAGTGCTACCCCAGACTCACAGGGGGCCCGTAGCTATGGCTACACCTTC
many	TRBV12-3/TRBV12-4	.	TRBJ1-1	CASSFTENTEAFF	TGTGCCAGCAGTTTCACAGAGAACACTGAAGCTTTCTTT
few	TRBV20-1	.	TRBJ2-2	CSARGSSRGAGELFF	TGCAGTGCTAGAGGTTCCTCTCGAGGGGCCGGGGAGCTGTTTTTT
many	TRBV13	.	TRBJ1-2	CASSYLMVYTF	TGTGCCAGCAGCTACCTAATGGTCTACACCTTC
many	TRBV29-1	.	TRBJ2-7	CSVEGGSRALYF	TGCAGCGTTGAAGGCGGTTCGCGGGCTCTGTACTTC
.	TRBV7-6	.	TRBJ1-3	CASSLGVGQGSGNTIYF	TGTGCCAGCAGCTTAGGTGTCGGGCAGGGGAGTGGCAACACCATATATTTT
.	TRBV7-2	.	TRBJ2-3	CASSLASIGRVTDTQYF	TGTGCCAGCAGCTTAGCGTCCATAGGCAGGGTCACAGATACGCAGTATTTT
many	TRBV10-3	.	TRBJ2-5	CAISIGGDGQETQYF	TGTGCCATCAGTATTGGCGGGGATGGACAAGAGACCCAGTACTTC
.	TRBV24-1	.	TRBJ2-1	CATSEKGPGNEQFF	TGTGCCACCAGTGAGAAGGGACCGGGGAATGAGCAGTTCTTC
few	TRBV20-1	.	TRBJ2-5	CSARGDRYDQETQYF	TGCAGTGCTAGGGGGGACCGGTATGACCAAGAGACCCAGTACTTC
.	TRBV6-5	.	TRBJ1-2	CASSYFGGPYGYTF	TGTGCCAGCAGTTACTTTGGAGGGCCCTATGGCTACACCTTC
.	TRBV9	.	TRBJ2-1	CASSVDSYSYNEQFF	TGTGCCAGCAGCGTCGACAGCTACTCTTACAATGAGCAGTTCTTC
few	TRBV25-1	TRBD2	TRBJ2-3	CASSEGGTSYTQYF	TGTGCCAGCAGTGAAGGGGGGACTAGCTATACGCAGTATTTT
few	TRBV20-1	TRBD2	TRBJ2-5	CTPAGANQETQYF	TGCACACCAGCGGGGGCAAATCAAGAGACCCAGTACTTC
few	TRBV20-1	TRBD2	TRBJ2-7	CSASSGGSYEQYF	TGCAGTGCGTCCAGCGGGGGCTCCTACGAGCAGTACTTC
.	TRBV29-1	.	TRBJ2-1	CSASHNEQFF	TGCAGCGCTTCTCACAATGAGCAGTTCTTC
.	TRBV12-3/TRBV12-4	TRBD1	TRBJ1-2	CASSRDRGLYGYTF	TGTGCCAGCAGTAGGGACAGGGGGCTCTATGGCTACACCTTC
few	TRBV5-4	.	TRBJ2-3	CASSLWGPGGGTQYF	TGTGCCAGCAGCTTGTGGGGCCCCGGAGGGGGTACGCAGTATTTT
many	TRBV20-1	TRBD1	TRBJ1-3	CSATFRTGENTIYF	TGCAGTGCTACCTTTCGGACAGGGGAAAACACCATATATTTT